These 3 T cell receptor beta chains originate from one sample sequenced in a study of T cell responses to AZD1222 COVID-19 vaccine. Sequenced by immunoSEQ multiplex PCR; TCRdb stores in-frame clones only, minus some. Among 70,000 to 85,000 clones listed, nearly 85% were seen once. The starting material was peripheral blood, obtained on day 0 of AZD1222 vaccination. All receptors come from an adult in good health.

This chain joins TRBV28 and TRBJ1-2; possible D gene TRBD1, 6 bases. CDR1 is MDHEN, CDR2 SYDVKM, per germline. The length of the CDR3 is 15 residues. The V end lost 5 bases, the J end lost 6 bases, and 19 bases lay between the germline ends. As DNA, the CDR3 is TGTGCCAGCAGTCCTACACGGGGGGGGCCCCATGGCTACACCTTC. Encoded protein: CASSPTRGGPHGYTF.

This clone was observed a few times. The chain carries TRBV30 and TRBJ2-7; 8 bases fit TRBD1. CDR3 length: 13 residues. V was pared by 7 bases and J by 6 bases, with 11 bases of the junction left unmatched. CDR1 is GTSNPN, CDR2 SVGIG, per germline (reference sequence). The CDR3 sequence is CASSRTGFGEQYF. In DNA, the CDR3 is TGTGCCTCCTCTCGGACAGGGTTCGGCGAGCAGTACTTC.

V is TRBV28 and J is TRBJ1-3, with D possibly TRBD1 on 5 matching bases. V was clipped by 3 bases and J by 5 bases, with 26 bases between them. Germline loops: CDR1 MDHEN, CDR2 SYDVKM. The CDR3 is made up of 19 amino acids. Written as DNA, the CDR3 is TGTGCCAGCAGTTTCCATCGGGACTCCTACTCGCCTTCTCGAAACACCATATATTTT. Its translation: CASSFHRDSYSPSRNTIYF.